This T cell receptor (beta chain) was sequenced for a study of shared clonotypes between healthy human individuals. Study at large: Each donor's CD4 naive and CD4 memory cells filled three plates apiece, CD8 naive two, and CD8 memory one.

The protocol was immunoSEQ multiplex PCR, while the TCRdb copy is restricted to in-frame clones and leaves out a portion. The table has around 2,000,000 clones, 93% seen once. The naive CD8 subset, CD45RO-negative cells positively selected for CCR7, excluded terminally differentiated effector memory CD45RA+ cells. This clonotype was sampled from a man between 18 and 35 years old in good health. Some clones in this sample may be carry-over from other donors' samples. The sequenced sample was naive CD8+ T cells from PBMCs.

CDR3 sequence (DNA): TGTGCCAGCAGCTTAAGGGAAGACACCCCGGGGATGTACGAGCAGTACTTC. Residues: CASSLREDTPGMYEQYF. V usage is TRBV7-2 and J usage is TRBJ2-7; D might be TRBD2 (5 bases). The V gene's germline CDR1 is SGHTA and CDR2 FQGNSA. V lost 2 bases, J lost 4 bases, and 21 bases lay in between. The length of the CDR3 is 17 residues.